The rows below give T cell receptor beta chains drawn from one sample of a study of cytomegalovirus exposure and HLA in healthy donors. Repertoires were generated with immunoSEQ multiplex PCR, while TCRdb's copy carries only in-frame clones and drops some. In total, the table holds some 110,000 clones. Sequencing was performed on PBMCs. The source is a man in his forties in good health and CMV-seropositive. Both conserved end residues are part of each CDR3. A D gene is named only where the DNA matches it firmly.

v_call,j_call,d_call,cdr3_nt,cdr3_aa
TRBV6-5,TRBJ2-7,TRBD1,TGTGCCAGCAGGCCAGGGATAGGGGACAGTGGCGAGCAGTACTTC,CASRPGIGDSGEQYF
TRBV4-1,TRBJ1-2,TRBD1,TGCGCCAGCAGCTCCAAGGGACAGGGGATAAATCGGGGGGATGGCTACACCTTC,CASSSKGQGINRGDGYTF
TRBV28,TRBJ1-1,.,TGTGCCAGCAGTTCTTCAGGTAAGGTGAACACTGAAGCTTTCTTT,CASSSSGKVNTEAFF
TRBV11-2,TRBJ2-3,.,TGTGCCAGCAGCTTAGATCGGGGTGATACGCAGTATTTT,CASSLDRGDTQYF
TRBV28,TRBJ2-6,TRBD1,TGTGCCAGCAGTATGACAGGGCCTATTCCTGTCCTGACTTTC,CASSMTGPIPVLTF
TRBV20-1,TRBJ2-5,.,TGCAGTGCAACCCCCGGGGAGACCCAGTACTTC,CSATPGETQYF
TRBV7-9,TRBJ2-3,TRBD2,TGTGCCAGCAGCTTAGAACGACTAGCGCACACAGATACGCAGTATTTT,CASSLERLAHTDTQYF
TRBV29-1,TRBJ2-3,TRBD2,TGCAGCGTTTCTCATGTAGCGGGAGTTGCAGATACGCAGTATTTT,CSVSHVAGVADTQYF
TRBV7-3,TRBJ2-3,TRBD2,TGTGCCAGCAGTCTGTCGGCGACTAGCGGGAGTCGGGATACGCAGTATTTT,CASSLSATSGSRDTQYF
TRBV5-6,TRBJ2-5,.,TGTGCCAGCAGCTACAGGGCTGGGAAACAAGAGACCCAGTACTTC,CASSYRAGKQETQYF
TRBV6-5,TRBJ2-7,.,TGTGCCAGCAGTTACGGGCCAGGGTACGAGCAGTACTTC,CASSYGPGYEQYF
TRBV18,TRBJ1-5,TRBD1,TGTGCCAGCTCACCACTCCCCGCGACAGGGCCGGGGCAGCCCCAGCATTTT,CASSPLPATGPGQPQHF
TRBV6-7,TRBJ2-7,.,TGTGCCAGGCCGCCTACCAGGGTTTCCTCCTACGAGCAGTACTTC,CARPPTRVSSYEQYF
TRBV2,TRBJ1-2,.,TGTGCCAGCAGCGACACTTACTATGGCTACACCTTC,CASSDTYYGYTF
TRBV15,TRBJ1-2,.,TGTGCCACCAGCAGAGATCGCCAGGGAGGCCTGTTGAACTATGGCTACACCTTC,CATSRDRQGGLLNYGYTF
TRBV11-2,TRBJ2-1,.,TGTGCCAGCACCTTCCCCCCACACACAGGTACGTCGTCCTACAATGAGCAGTTCTTC,CASTFPPHTGTSSYNEQFF
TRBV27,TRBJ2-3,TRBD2,TGTGCCAGCAGTTCGGGACTAGCGGGAGGGGTGGATGGTCCAGATACGCAGTATTTT,CASSSGLAGGVDGPDTQYF
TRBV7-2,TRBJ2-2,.,TGTGCCAGCAGCTTAGCCCCCTTCGGGGAGCTGTTTTTT,CASSLAPFGELFF
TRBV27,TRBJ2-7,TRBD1,TGTGCCAGCAGTTTACAGGGGGCAGTCGAGCAGTACTTC,CASSLQGAVEQYF
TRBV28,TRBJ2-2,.,TGTGCCAGCAGTTACGACTCCGGGGAGCTGTTTTTT,CASSYDSGELFF
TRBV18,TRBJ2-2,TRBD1,TGTGCCAGCTCACCGGTCGGTGGACAGGGGAGCACCGGGGAGCTGTTTTTT,CASSPVGGQGSTGELFF
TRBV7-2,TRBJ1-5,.,TGTGCCAGCAGCTTTATCTCTAGCAATCAGCCCCAGCATTTT,CASSFISSNQPQHF
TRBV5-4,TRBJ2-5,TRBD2,TGTGCCAGCAGCCGGACTAGTCAAGAGACCCAGTACTTC,CASSRTSQETQYF
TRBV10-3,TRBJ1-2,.,TGTGCCATCAGTGACTCGGGGAACTATGGCTACACCTTC,CAISDSGNYGYTF
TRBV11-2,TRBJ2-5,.,TGTGCCAGCAGCTTAGATTTCGGGGGTGAGACCCAGTACTTC,CASSLDFGGETQYF
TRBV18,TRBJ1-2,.,TGTGCCAGCACAGGACAAGCCTATGGCTACACCTTC,CASTGQAYGYTF
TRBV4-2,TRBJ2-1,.,TGTGCCAGCAGCCAAGAAGGGGCCTTGAGGCAGTTCTTC,CASSQEGALRQFF